Listed below are T cell receptor beta chains from one sample, sequenced in a study of T cells in Graves' hyperthyroidism and ophthalmopathy. Using its own MiXCR run on the multiplex PCR reads, TCRdb lists one record per CDR3 protein. The table includes 450,000 to 600,000 distinct CDR3 sequences, around 15% detected once. The sequencing sample was made of blood. All receptors derive from a woman in her forties with Graves' hyperthyroidism. Each CDR3 is given with its conserved first and last residue. A D gene is named only where the DNA matches it firmly. Where a row states a size, it is once, few, many or the class of an expanded clone; other rows omit it.

size,J,D,length,V,DNA,CDR3
many,TRBJ1-2,NA,16,TRBV4-1,TGCGCCAGCAGCCAAACACAAGGGGTCAGCTTATATGGCTACACCTTC,CASSQTQGVSLYGYTF
few,TRBJ2-7,NA,13,TRBV20-1,TGCAGTGCTAGATGGGGAGCCGGTTACGAGCAGTACTTC,CSARWGAGYEQYF
few,TRBJ2-5,TRBD2,15,TRBV5-1,TGCGCCAGCAGCTTTGGTAGCGGGAGAAAAGAGACCCAGTACTTC,CASSFGSGRKETQYF
many,TRBJ2-2,NA,13,TRBV18,TGTGCCAGCTCCGGAGGGTTCCCCGGGGAGCTGTTTTTT,CASSGGFPGELFF
many,TRBJ2-7,TRBD2,16,TRBV11-2,TGTGCCAGCAGCTTAGAGTTCAGTGCGGGAGCCTACGAGCAGTACTTC,CASSLEFSAGAYEQYF
NA,TRBJ2-1,TRBD1,14,TRBV5-4,TGTGCCAGCTGTCGGGACAGGGACGACAATGAGCAGTTCTTC,CASCRDRDDNEQFF
NA,TRBJ2-1,NA,18,TRBV4-1,TGCGCCAGCAGCCAAGATCATCCCCTAGCGAGCTCCTACAATGAGCAGTTCTTC,CASSQDHPLASSYNEQFF
many,TRBJ2-7,NA,17,TRBV3-1,TGTGCCAGCAGCCAAGATTGGCCGACAGGTGAAACCTACGAGCAGTACTTC,CASSQDWPTGETYEQYF
NA,TRBJ2-7,NA,14,TRBV5-1,TGCGCCAGCAGCTTGGACAGCGGGCGGTACGAGCAGTACTTC,CASSLDSGRYEQYF
few,TRBJ2-3,NA,16,TRBV10-1,TGCGCCAGCAGTGAGTCTAGGAGGAAGGGCACAGATACGCAGTATTTT,CASSESRRKGTDTQYF
few,TRBJ2-5,NA,15,TRBV7-9,TGTGCCAGCAGCTTAGCCTCGGGACGGAAAGAGACCCAGTACTTC,CASSLASGRKETQYF
few,TRBJ1-4,TRBD1,15,TRBV5-4,TGTGCCAGCAGCGACAGGGACAGGGGAAATGAAAAACTGTTTTTT,CASSDRDRGNEKLFF
NA,TRBJ2-3,TRBD2,17,TRBV2,TGTGCCAGCAGCCCCAGGACTAGCGGCCGGGGCACAGATACGCAGTATTTT,CASSPRTSGRGTDTQYF
many,TRBJ2-7,TRBD2,14,TRBV18,TGTGCCAGCTCACAGCGGGAGGACCCCTACGAGCAGTACTTC,CASSQREDPYEQYF
few,TRBJ2-7,NA,15,TRBV27,TGTGCCAGCCGCTGGGGCTTAGATTCTCCCTACGAGCAGTACTTC,CASRWGLDSPYEQYF
NA,TRBJ1-4,NA,15,TRBV30,TGTGCCTGGACCCAAGGGGGGCTTATGGACGAAAAACTGTTTTTT,CAWTQGGLMDEKLFF
NA,TRBJ2-2,NA,14,TRBV28,TGTGCCAGCAGTCCGATGTACGCCCCCTGGGAGCTGTTTTTT,CASSPMYAPWELFF
many,TRBJ1-5,TRBD1,12,TRBV20-1,TGCAGTGCTAGGGGGACAGGGCCGCCCCAGCATTTT,CSARGTGPPQHF
many,TRBJ2-1,TRBD2,13,TRBV29-1,TGCAGCGTTGATGGGACTACCTACAATGAGCAGTTCTTC,CSVDGTTYNEQFF
NA,TRBJ2-2,TRBD2,16,TRBV14,TGTGCCAGCAGCCAAGGTCTAGCGGGAGGGACCGGGGAGCTGTTTTTT,CASSQGLAGGTGELFF
few,TRBJ2-5,TRBD2,17,TRBV18,TGTGCCAGCTCACCAAAAGCGGGAGGGCCAGGAGAAGAGACCCAGTACTTC,CASSPKAGGPGEETQYF
NA,TRBJ1-1,TRBD1,17,TRBV28,TGTGCCAGCAAACAGACAGGGATATACTCCATGAACACTGAAGCTTTCTTT,CASKQTGIYSMNTEAFF